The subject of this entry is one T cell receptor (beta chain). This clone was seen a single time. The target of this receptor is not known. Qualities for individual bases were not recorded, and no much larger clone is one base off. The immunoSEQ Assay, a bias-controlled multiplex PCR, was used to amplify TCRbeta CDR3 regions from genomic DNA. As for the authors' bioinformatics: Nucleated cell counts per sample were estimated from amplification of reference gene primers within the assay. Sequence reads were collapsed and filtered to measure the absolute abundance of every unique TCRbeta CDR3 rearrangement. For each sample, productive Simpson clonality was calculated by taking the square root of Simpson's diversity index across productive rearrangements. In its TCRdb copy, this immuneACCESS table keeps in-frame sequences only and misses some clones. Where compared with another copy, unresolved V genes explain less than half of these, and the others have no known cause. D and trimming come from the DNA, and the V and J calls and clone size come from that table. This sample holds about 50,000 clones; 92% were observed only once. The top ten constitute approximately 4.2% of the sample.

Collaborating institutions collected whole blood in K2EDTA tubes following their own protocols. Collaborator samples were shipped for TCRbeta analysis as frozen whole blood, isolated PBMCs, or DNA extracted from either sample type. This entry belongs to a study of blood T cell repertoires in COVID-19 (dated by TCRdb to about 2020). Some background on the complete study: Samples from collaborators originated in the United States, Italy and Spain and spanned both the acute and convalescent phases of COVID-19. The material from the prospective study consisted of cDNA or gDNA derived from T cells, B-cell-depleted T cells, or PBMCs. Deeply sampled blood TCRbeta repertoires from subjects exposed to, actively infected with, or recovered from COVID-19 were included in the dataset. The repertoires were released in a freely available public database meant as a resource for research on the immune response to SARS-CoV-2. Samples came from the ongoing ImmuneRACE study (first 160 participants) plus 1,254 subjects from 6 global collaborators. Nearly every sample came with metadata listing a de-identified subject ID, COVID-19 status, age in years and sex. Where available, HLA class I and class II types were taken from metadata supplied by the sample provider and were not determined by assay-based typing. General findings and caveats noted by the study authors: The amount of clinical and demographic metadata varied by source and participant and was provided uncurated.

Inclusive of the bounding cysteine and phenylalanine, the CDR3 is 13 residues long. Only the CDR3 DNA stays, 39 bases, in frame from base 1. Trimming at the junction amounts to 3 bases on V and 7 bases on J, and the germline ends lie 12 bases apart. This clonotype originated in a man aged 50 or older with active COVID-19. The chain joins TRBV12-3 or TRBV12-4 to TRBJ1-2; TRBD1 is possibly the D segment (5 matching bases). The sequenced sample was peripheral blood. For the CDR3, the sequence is CASSLAGFLGYTF. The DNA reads TGTGCCAGCAGTTTGGCAGGGTTCCTTGGCTACACCTTC.